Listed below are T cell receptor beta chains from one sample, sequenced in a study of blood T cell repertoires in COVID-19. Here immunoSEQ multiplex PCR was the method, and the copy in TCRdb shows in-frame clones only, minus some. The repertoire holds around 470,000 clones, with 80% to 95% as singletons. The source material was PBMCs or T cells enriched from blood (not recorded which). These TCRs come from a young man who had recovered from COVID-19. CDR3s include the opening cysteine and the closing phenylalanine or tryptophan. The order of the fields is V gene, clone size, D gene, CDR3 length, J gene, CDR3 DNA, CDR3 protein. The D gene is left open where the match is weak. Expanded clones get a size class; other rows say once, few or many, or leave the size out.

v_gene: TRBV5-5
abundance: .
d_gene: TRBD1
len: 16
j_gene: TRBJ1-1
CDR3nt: TGTGCCAGCAGCAACACCCCGGGACAGGGCTTTACTGAAGCTTTCTTT
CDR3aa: CASSNTPGQGFTEAFF

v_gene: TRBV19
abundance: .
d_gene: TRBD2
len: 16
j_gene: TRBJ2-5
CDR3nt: TGTGCCAGTAGTCCCCGGGTAGCGGGAGAGCAAGAGACCCAGTACTTC
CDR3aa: CASSPRVAGEQETQYF

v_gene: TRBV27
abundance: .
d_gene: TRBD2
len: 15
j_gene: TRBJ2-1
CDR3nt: TGTGCCAGCAGTCTCACTAGCGGGAGAGGGGATGAGCAGTTCTTC
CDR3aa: CASSLTSGRGDEQFF

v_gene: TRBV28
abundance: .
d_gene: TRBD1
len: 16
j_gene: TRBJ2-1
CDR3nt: TGTGCCAGCAGTTTAGGAGTAGGGACAGTTTACAATGAGCAGTTCTTC
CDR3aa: CASSLGVGTVYNEQFF

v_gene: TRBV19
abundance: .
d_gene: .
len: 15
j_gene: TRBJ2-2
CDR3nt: TGTGCCAGTAGTATGTCCGGGTACGGCACCGGGGAGCTGTTTTTT
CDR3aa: CASSMSGYGTGELFF

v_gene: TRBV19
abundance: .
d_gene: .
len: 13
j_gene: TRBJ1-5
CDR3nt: TGTGCCAGTAGTAACAGGTTGGGGCTAGCCCAGCATTTT
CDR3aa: CASSNRLGLAQHF

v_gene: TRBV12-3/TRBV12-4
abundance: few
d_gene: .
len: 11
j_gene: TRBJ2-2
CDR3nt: TGTGCCAGCAAAGAGACCGGGGAGCTGTTTTTT
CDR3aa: CASKETGELFF

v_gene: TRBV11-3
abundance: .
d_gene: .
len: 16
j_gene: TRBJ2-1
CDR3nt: TGTGCCAGCAGCTCCCCTTGGGCAGAGCCCTACAATGAGCAGTTCTTC
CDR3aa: CASSSPWAEPYNEQFF

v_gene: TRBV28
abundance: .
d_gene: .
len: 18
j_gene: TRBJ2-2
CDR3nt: TGTGCCAGCAGTTTTCCCGGGATGGCAGCGTCGAACACCGGGGAGCTGTTTTTT
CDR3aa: CASSFPGMAASNTGELFF

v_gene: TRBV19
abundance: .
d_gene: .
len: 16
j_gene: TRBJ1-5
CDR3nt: TGTGCCAGTAGTATTCAAGCAACAGCCTTAAATCAGCCCCAGCATTTT
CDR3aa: CASSIQATALNQPQHF

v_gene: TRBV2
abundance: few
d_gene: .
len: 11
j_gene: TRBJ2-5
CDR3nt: TGTGCCGTACAGCTCCAAGAGACCCAGTACTTC
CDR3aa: CAVQLQETQYF

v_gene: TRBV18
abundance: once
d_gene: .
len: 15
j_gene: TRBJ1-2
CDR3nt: TGTGCCAGCTCGCCCCTCCCAGACGGGAACTATGGCTACACCTTC
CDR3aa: CASSPLPDGNYGYTF

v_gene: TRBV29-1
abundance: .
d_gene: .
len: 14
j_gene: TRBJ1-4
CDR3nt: TGCAGCGCAAAACTAACAGGGCATAATGAAAAACTGTTTTTT
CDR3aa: CSAKLTGHNEKLFF

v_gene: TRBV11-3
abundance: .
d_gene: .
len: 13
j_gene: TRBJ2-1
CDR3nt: TGTGCCAGCAGCCCGGGAAGCGGGAATGAGCAGTTCTTC
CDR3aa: CASSPGSGNEQFF

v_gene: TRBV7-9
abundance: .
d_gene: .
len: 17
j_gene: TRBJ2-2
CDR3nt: TGTGCCAGCAGCCTCACCCGGGACACATCGAACACCGGGGAGCTGTTTTTT
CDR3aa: CASSLTRDTSNTGELFF

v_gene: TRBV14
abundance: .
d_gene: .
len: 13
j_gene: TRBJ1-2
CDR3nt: TGTGCCAGCAGCCGGGAGCAAAACTATGGCTACACCTTC
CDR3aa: CASSREQNYGYTF

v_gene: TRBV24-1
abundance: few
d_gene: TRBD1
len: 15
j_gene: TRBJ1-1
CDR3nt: TGTGCCACCAATTCCGGGACAGGCCTAAACACTGAAGCTTTCTTT
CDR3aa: CATNSGTGLNTEAFF

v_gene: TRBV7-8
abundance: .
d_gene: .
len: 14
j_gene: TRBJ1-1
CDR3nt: TGTGCCAGCAGATTGGGCCTCACAGGGACTGAAGCTTTCTTT
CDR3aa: CASRLGLTGTEAFF

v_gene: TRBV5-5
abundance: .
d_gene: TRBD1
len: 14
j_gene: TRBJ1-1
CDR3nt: TGTGCCAGCAGCTCGGACAGGGGAACAGCTGAAGCTTTCTTT
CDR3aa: CASSSDRGTAEAFF

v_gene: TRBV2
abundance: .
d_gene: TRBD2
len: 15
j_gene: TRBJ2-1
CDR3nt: TGTGCCAGCAGTGAGGAGGGCGGGAGTGGGAATGAGCAGTTCTTC
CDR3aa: CASSEEGGSGNEQFF

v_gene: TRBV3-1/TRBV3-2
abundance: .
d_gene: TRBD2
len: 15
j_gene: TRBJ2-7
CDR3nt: TGTGCCAGCAGCCAAGAGATCCTAGCGGGCTACGAGCAGTACTTC
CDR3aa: CASSQEILAGYEQYF

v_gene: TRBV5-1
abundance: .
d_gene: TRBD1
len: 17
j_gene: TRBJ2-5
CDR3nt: TGCGCCAGCAGCTTGGGGCCCGCCGGGACAGGACAAGAGACCCAGTACTTC
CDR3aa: CASSLGPAGTGQETQYF

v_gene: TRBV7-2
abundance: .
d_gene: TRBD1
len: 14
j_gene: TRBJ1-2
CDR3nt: TGTGCCAGCAGCCCAGACAGGGACAACTATGGCTACACCTTC
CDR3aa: CASSPDRDNYGYTF

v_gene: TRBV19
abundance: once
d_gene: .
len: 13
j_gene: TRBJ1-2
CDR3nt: TGTGCCAGTAGTGACGGGATTTTGAGGTTCTACACCTTC
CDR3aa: CASSDGILRFYTF

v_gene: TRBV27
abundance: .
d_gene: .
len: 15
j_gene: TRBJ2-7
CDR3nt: TGTGCCAGCAGTTTACAGGGAGGAGGAGTCTACGAGCAGTACTTC
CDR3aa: CASSLQGGGVYEQYF

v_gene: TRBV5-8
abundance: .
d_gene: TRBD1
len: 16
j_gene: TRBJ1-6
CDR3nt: TGTGCCAGCAGCCTGACAGGGACCTCCTATAATTCACCCCTCCACTTT
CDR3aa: CASSLTGTSYNSPLHF

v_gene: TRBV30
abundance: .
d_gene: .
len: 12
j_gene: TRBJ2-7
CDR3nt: TGTGCCTGGAGTTCACACATGAACGAGCAGTACTTC
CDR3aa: CAWSSHMNEQYF

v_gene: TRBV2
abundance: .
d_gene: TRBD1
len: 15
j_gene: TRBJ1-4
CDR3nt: TGTGCCAGCAGTGAAGGGGGACAGACTAATGAAAAACTGTTTTTT
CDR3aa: CASSEGGQTNEKLFF

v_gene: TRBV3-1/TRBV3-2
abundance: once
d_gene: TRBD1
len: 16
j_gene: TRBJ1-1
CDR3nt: TGTGCCAGCAGCCCGACCCAAAGACAGGGAAACACTGAAGCTTTCTTT
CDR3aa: CASSPTQRQGNTEAFF

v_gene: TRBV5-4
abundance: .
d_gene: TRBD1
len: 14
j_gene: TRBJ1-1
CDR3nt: TGTGCCAGCAGCACTTCCACAGGGGCCACTGAAGCTTTCTTT
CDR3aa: CASSTSTGATEAFF

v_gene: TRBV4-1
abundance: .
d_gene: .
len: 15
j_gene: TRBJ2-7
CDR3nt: TGCGCCAGCAGCCAGTCACCGGGACAATTGGGCGAGCAGTACTTC
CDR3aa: CASSQSPGQLGEQYF

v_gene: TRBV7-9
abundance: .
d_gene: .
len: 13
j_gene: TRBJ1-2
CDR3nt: TGTGCCAGCAGCTTGTCTTCTAAAGGGGCTAACACCTTC
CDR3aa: CASSLSSKGANTF

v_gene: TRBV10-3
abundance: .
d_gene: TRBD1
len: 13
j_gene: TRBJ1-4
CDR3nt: TGTGCCATCAGACCAGGGACAGCAGAAAAACTGTTTTTT
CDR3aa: CAIRPGTAEKLFF

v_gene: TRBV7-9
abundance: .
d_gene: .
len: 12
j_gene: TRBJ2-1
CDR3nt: TGTGCCAGCACCTCAAGAGGGAATGAGCAGTTCTTC
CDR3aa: CASTSRGNEQFF

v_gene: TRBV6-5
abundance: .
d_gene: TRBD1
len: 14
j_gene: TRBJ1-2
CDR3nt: TGTGCCAGCCGCAACGACAGGGGGGACTATGGCTACACCTTC
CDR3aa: CASRNDRGDYGYTF

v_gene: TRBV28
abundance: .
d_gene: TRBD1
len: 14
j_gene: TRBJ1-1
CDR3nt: TGTGCCAGCAGTTTCATGGACAGGGGGACTGAAGCTTTCTTT
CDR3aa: CASSFMDRGTEAFF

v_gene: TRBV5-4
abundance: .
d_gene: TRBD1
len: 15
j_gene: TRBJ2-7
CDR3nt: TGTGCCAGCAGCCCCGGACAGGGGCTAACCTACGAGCAGTACTTC
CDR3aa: CASSPGQGLTYEQYF

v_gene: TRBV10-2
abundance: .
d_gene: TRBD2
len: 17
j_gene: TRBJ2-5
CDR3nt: TGCGCCAGCAGTGCCCTAGCGGGGGCCCCGTACCAAGAGACCCAGTACTTC
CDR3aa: CASSALAGAPYQETQYF

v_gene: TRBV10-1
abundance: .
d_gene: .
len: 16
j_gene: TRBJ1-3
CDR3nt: TGCGCCAGCAGTGATGGGTCCTGGAGCTCTGGAAACACCATATATTTT
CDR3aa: CASSDGSWSSGNTIYF

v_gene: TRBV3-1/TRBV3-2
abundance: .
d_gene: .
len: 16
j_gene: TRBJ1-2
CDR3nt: TGTGCCAGCAGCCAAGTGGGGGCCTCGAGGGGCTATGGCTACACCTTC
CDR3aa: CASSQVGASRGYGYTF

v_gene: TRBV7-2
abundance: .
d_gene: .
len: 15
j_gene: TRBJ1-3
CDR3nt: TGTGCCAGCAGCTCACAGGTAGCGGACGGAAACACCATATATTTT
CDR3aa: CASSSQVADGNTIYF

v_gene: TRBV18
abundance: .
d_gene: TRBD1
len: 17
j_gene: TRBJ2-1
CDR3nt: TGTGCCAGCTCACCCCTTCCAGGACAGGGGGCTTTCAATGAGCAGTTCTTC
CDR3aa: CASSPLPGQGAFNEQFF

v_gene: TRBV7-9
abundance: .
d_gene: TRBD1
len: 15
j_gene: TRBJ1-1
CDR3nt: TGTGCCAGCAGCTTAGGTGAACCGGGACAGGGAGAAGCTTTCTTT
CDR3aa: CASSLGEPGQGEAFF

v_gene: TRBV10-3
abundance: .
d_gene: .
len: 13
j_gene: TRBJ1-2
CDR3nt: TGTGCCATCAGGGAGACGGGGTCTAACGGCTACACCTTC
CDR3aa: CAIRETGSNGYTF

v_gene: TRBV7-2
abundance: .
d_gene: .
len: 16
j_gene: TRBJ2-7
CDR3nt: TGTGCCAGCACGGGTGAGGCGGGACGACCCTCCTACGAGCAGTACTTC
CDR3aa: CASTGEAGRPSYEQYF

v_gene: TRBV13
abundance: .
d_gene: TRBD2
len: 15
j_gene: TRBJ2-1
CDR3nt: TGTGCCAGCCAGGTGGGGACGGGGGGCTACAATGAGCAGTTCTTC
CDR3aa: CASQVGTGGYNEQFF

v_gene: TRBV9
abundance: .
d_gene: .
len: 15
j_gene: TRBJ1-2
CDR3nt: TGTGCCAGCAGCGCCACAAACTCCCCGGGTGACGGCTACACCTTC
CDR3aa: CASSATNSPGDGYTF

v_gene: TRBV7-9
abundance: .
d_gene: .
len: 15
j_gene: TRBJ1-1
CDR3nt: TGTGCCAGCAGCCCACCGATGGGGGCGGACACTGAAGCTTTCTTT
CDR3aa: CASSPPMGADTEAFF

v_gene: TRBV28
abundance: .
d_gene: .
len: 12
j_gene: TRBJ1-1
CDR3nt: TGTGCCAGCAGTTTCCGTTACACTGAAGCTTTCTTT
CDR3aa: CASSFRYTEAFF

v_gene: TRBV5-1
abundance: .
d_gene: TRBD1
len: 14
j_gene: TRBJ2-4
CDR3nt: TGCGCCAGCAGCTTTTCCAGGGGGAAAAACATTCAGTACTTC
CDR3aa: CASSFSRGKNIQYF

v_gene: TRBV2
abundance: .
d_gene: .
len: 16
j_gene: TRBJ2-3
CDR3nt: TGTGCCAGCAGTGAGGACGGTGACTACAGCACAGATACGCAGTATTTT
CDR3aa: CASSEDGDYSTDTQYF

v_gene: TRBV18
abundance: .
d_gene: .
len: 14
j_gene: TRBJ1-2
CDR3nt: TGTGCCAGCTCACGAATGACAGCTAACTATGGCTACACCTTC
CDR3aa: CASSRMTANYGYTF

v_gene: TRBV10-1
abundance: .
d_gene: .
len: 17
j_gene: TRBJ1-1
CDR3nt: TGCGCCAGCAGTGTGGCGGGTGGGCAGCTACACAGAACTGAAGCTTTCTTT
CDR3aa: CASSVAGGQLHRTEAFF

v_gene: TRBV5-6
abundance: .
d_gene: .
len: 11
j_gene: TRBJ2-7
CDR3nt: TGTGCCAGCAGCTTCGGCTACGAGCAGTACTTC
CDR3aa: CASSFGYEQYF

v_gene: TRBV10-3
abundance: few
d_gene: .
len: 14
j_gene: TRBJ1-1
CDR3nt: TGTGCCATCGGTTCGCAGGGCCTGAACACTGAAGCTTTCTTT
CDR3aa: CAIGSQGLNTEAFF

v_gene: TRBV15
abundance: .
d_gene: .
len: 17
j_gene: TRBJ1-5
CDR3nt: TGTGCCACCGGCCGACTACCAACCCTAGATAGCAATCAGCCCCAGCATTTT
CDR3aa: CATGRLPTLDSNQPQHF

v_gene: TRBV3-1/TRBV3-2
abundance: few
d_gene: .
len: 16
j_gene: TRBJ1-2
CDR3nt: TGTGCCAGCAGCCAAGCTACAGGGCTTAGAAACTATGGCTACACCTTC
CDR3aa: CASSQATGLRNYGYTF

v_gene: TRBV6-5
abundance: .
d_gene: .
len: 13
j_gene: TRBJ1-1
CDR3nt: TGTGCCAGCAGACCGACATTGAACACTGAAGCTTTCTTT
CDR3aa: CASRPTLNTEAFF